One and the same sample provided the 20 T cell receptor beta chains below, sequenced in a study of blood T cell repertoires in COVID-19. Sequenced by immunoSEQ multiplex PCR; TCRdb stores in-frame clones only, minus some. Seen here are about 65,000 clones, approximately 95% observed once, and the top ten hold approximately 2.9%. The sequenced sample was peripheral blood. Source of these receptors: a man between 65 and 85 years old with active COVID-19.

The CDR3 bases are TGTGCCAGCAGCTTAAGGACAGAAAACTATGGCTACACCTTC. Its protein product is CASSLRTENYGYTF. The chain combines TRBV7-2 with TRBJ1-2, with a possible D match to TRBD1 (6 bases). Germline V gene sequence: CDR1 SGHTA, CDR2 FQGNSA. The V end was cut by 2 bases, the J end by 2 bases, with 9 bases between. The CDR3 contains 14 residues.

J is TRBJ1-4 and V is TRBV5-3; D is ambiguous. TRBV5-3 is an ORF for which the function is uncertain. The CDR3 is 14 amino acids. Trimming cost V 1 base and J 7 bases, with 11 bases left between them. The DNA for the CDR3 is TGTGCCAGAAGCTTGTTTGGAGTTGGTGAAAAACTGTTTTTT. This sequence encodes CARSLFGVGEKLFF.

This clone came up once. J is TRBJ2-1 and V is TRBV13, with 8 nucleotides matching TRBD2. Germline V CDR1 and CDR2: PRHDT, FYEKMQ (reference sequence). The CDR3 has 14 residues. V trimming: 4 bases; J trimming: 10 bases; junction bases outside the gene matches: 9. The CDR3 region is CASSSQLLAGEQFF. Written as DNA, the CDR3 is TGTGCCAGCAGCTCTCAACTTCTAGCGGGCGAGCAGTTCTTC.

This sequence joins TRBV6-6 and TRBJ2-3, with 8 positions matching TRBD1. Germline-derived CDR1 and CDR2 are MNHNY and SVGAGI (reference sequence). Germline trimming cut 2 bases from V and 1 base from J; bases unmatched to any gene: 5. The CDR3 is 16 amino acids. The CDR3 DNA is TGTGCCAGCAGTTACCGGACAGGGTCCGGCACAGATACGCAGTATTTT. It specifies CASSYRTGSGTDTQYF.

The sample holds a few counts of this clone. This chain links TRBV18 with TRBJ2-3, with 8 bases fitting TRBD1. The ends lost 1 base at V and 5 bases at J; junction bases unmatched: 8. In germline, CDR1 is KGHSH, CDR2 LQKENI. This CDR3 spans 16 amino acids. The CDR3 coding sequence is TGTGCCAGCTCACCACGAGTGGCAGGGGGCAGAGATACGCAGTATTTT. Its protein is CASSPRVAGGRDTQYF.

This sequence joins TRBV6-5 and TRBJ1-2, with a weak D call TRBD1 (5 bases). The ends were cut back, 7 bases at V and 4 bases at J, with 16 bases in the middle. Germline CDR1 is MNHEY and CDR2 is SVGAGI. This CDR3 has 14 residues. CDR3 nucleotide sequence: TGTGCCAGCACCCGAGACGCAGGGCCCTATGGCTACACCTTC. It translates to CASTRDAGPYGYTF.

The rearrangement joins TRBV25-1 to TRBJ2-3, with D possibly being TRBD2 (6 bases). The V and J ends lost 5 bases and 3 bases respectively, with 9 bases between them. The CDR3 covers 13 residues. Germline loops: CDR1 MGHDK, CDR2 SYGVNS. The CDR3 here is CASSPGGTDTQYF. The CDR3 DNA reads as TGTGCCAGCAGTCCTGGGGGGACAGATACGCAGTATTTT.

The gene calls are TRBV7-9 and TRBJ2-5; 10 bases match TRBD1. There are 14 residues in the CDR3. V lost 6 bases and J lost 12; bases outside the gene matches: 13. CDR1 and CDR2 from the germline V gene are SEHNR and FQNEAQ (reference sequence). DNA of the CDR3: TGTGCCAGCAGTCGATCCGGGACAGGGGCCCCCGAGTACTTC. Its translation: CASSRSGTGAPEYF.

The CDR3 DNA sequence: TGTGCCAGCAGCCTGATGGGACAGGGTCTAAGTCAGCCCCAGCATTTT. This codes for CASSLMGQGLSQPQHF. The V gene is TRBV5-6, the J gene TRBJ1-5; 9 nucleotides match TRBD1. The CDR3 has 16 amino acids. The V gene end was trimmed by 4 bases and the J gene end by 6 bases; junction bases not matched to a gene: 11. From germline, CDR1 is SGHDT and CDR2 YYEEEE.

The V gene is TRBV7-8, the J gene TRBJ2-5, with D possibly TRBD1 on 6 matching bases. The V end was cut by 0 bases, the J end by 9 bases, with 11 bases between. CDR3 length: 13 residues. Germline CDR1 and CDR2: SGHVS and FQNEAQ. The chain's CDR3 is CASSLAQKGAQYF. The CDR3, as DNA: TGTGCCAGCAGCTTAGCGCAAAAGGGGGCCCAGTACTTC.

CDR3 in DNA: TGTGCCAGCAGCTCCTCCGGGGGGCCTTACAATGAGCAGTTCTTC. It is translated as CASSSSGGPYNEQFF. The chain has TRBV11-1 and TRBJ2-1; tentatively, D is TRBD2 (7 bases). CDR1 is SGHAT and CDR2 is FQDESV in the germline V gene (reference sequence). Trimming took off 4 bases at V and 4 bases at J, with 14 bases between the two ends. CDR3 length: 15 residues.

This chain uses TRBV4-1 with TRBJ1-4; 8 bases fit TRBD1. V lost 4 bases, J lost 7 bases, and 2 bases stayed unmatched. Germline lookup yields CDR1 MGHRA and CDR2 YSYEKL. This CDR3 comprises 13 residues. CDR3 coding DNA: TGCGCCAGCAGCCGGACAGGGAGTGAAAAACTGTTTTTT. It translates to CASSRTGSEKLFF.

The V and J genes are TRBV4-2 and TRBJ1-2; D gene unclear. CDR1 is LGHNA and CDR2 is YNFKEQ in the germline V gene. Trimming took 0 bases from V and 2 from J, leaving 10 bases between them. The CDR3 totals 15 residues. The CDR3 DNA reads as TGTGCCAGCAGCCAAGAGTCACTATTAAACTATGGCTACACCTTC. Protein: CASSQESLLNYGYTF.

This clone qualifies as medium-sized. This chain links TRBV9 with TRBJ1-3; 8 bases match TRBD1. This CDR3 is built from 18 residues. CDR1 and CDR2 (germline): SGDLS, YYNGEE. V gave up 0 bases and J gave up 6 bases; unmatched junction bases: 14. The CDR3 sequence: CASSVGGSGQGYANTIYF. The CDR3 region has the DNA TGTGCCAGCAGCGTAGGTGGATCCGGACAGGGCTACGCAAACACCATATATTTT.

The CDR3 DNA reads TGCAGTGCTAGTCAGGGGGCGAATTACGAGCAGTACTTC. Protein: CSASQGANYEQYF. The rearrangement links TRBV20-1 to TRBJ2-7; the match to TRBD1 covers 8 bases. V lost 3 bases, J lost 4 bases, and 5 bases stayed unmatched. This CDR3 contains 13 residues. Germline V gene lookup returns CDR1 DFQATT and CDR2 SNEGSKA (reference sequence).

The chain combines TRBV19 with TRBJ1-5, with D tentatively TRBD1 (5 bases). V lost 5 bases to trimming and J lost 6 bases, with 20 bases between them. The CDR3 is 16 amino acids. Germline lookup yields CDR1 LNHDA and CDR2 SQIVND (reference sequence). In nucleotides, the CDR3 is TGTGCCAGTAGTGACCGACCGGGGGGAGCAGGTCAGCCCCAGCATTTT. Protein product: CASSDRPGGAGQPQHF.

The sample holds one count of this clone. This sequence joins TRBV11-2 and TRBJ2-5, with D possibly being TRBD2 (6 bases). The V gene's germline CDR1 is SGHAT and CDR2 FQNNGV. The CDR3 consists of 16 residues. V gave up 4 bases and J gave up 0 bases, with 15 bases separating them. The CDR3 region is CASSSRLEGNQETQYF. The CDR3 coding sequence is TGTGCCAGCAGCTCCCGACTAGAAGGCAACCAAGAGACCCAGTACTTC.

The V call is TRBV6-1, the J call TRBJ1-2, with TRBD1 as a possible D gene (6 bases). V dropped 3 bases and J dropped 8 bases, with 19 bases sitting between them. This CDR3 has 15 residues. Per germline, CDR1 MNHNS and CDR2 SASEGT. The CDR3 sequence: CASSDSGASFEGYTF. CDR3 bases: TGTGCCAGCAGTGATTCAGGGGCCTCGTTCGAAGGCTACACCTTC.

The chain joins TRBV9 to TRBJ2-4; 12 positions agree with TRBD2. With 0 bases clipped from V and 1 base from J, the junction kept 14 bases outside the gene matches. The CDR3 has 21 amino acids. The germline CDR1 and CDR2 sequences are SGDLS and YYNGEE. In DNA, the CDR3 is TGTGCCAGCAGCGTAGAGTCTCAATTACTAGCGGGGGGCCAGGCCAAAAACATTCAGTACTTC. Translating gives CASSVESQLLAGGQAKNIQYF.

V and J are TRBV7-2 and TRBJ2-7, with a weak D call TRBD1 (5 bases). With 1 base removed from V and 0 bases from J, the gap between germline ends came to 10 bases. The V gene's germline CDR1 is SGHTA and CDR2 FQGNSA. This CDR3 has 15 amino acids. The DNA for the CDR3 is TGTGCCAGCAGCTTAGAGGGGCGGAACTCCTACGAGCAGTACTTC. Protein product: CASSLEGRNSYEQYF.